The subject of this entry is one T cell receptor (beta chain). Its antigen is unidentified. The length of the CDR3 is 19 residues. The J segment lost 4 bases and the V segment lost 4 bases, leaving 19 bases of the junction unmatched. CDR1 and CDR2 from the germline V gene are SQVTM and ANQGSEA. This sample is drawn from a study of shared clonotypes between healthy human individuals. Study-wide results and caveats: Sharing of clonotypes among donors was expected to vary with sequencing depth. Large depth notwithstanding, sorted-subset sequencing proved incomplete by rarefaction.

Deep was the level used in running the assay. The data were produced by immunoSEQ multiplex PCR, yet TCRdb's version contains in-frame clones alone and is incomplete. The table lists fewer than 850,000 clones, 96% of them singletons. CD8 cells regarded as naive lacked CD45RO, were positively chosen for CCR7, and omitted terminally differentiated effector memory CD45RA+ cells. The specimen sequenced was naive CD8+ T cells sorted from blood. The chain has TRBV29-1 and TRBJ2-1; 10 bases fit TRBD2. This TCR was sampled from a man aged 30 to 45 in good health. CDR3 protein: CSVGAGGPWGTDLYNEQFF. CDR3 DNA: TGCAGCGTTGGAGCGGGAGGGCCTTGGGGGACAGATTTATACAATGAGCAGTTCTTC.